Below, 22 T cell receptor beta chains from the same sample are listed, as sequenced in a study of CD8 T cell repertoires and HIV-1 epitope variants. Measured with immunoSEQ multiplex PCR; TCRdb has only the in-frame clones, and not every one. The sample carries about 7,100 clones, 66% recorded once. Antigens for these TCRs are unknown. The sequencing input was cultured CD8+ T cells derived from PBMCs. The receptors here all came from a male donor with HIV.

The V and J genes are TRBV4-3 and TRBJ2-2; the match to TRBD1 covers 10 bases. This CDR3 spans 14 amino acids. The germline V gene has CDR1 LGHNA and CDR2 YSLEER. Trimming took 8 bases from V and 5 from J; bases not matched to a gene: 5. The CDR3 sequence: CASSGTGVTGELFF. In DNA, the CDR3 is TGCGCCAGCTCCGGGACAGGGGTTACCGGGGAGCTGTTTTTT.

The CDR3 DNA follows: TGTGCCAGCAGCTTAGGGGGACAGTCCCCGTACAATCAGCCCCAGCATTTT. It specifies CASSLGGQSPYNQPQHF. The gene calls are TRBV7-9 and TRBJ1-5, with 7 bases identical to TRBD1. This CDR3 is built from 17 residues. Germline V lookup: CDR1 SEHNR, CDR2 FQNEAQ (reference sequence). V trimming: 1 base; J trimming: 3 bases; junction bases outside the gene matches: 9. Based on the CDR3 plus reference TRBV7-9 and TRBJ1-5, the full variable domain is DTGVSQNPRHKITKRGQNVTFRCDPISEHNRLYWYRQTLGQGPEFLTYFQNEAQLEKSRLLSDRFSAERPKGSFSTLEIQRTEQGDSAMYLCASSLGGQSPYNQPQHFGDGTRLSIL.

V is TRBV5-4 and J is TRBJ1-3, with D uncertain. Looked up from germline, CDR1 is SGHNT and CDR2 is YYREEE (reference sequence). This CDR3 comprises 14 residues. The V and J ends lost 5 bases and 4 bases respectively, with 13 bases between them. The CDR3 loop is CASRALGSGNTIYF. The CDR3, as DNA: TGTGCCAGCAGGGCGCTGGGGTCAGGAAACACCATATATTTT.

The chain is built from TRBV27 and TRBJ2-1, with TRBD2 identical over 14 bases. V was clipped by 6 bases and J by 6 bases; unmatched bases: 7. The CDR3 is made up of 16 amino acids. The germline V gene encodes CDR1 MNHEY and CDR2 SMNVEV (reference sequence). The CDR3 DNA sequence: TGTGCCAGCAGGGGGACTAGCGGGAGAATCGGCAATGAGCAGTTCTTC. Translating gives CASRGTSGRIGNEQFF.

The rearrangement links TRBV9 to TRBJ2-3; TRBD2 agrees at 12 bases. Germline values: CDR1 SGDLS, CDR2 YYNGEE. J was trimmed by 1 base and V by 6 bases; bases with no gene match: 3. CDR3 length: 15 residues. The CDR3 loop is CASTSGGARTDTQYF. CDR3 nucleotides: TGTGCCAGCACTAGCGGGGGGGCCCGCACAGATACGCAGTATTTT.

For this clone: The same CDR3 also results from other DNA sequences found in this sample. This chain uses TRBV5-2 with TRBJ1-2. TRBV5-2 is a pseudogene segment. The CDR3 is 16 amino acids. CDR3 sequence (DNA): TGCGCCAGCAGCCAAGATCCCCCAGACTTGGACTATGGCTACACCTTC. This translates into CASSQDPPDLDYGYTF.

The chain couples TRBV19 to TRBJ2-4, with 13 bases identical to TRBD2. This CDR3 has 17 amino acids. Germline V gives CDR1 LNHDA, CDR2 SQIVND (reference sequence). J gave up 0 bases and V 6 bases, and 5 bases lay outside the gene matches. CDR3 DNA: TGTGCCAGTAGAGGACTAGCGGGGGACCTAGCCAAAAACATTCAGTACTTC. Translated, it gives CASRGLAGDLAKNIQYF.

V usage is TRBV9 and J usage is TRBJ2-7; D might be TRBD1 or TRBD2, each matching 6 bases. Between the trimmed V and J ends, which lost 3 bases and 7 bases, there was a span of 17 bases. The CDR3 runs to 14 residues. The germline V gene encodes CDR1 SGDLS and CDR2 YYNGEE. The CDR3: CASSAGDISKEQYF. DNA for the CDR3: TGTGCCAGCAGCGCGGGGGACATCAGTAAGGAGCAGTACTTC.

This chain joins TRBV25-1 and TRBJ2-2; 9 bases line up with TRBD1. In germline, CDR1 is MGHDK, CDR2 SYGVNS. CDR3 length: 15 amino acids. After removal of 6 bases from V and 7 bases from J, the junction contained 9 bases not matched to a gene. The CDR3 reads CASSERGTGNGELFF. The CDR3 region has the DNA TGTGCCAGCAGCGAACGGGGGACAGGGAACGGGGAGCTGTTTTTT.

The CDR3 sequence: CASSLTSGRPQETQYF. In DNA, the CDR3 is TGCGCCAGCAGCCTAACTTCGGGACGCCCCCAAGAGACCCAGTACTTC. V and J are TRBV5-1 and TRBJ2-5; D possibly matches TRBD1 or TRBD2 (5 bases each). Germline CDR1 reads SGHRS; CDR2 reads YFSETQ. The CDR3 spans 16 residues. Between the trimmed V and J ends, which lost 4 bases and 1 base, there was a span of 17 bases.

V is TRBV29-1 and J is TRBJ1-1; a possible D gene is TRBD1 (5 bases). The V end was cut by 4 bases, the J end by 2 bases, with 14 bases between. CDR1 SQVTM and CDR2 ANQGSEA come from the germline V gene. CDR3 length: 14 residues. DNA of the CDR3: TGCAGCGTTGCTTCTTGGGGGTTCAACACTGAAGCTTTCTTT. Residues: CSVASWGFNTEAFF.

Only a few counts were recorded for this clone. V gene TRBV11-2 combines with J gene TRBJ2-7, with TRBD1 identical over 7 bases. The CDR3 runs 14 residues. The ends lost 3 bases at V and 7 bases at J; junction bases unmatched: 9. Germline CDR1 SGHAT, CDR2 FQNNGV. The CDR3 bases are TGTGCCAGCAGCTTGGGACAGTACCTTCGTGAGCAGTACTTC. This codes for CASSLGQYLREQYF.

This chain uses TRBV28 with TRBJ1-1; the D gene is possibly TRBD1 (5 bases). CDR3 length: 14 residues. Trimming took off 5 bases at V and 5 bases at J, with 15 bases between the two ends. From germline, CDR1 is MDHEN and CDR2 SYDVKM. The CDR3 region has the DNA TGTGCCAGCAGTCCGGGGGAAGGAAGGACTGAAGCTTTCTTT. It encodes CASSPGEGRTEAFF.

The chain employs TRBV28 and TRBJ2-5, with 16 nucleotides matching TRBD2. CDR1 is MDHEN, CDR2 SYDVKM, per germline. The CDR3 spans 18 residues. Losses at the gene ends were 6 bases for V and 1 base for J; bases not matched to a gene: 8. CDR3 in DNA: TGTGCCAGCAGCTTAGGGACTAGCGGGGGGGGCCTCCAAGAGACCCAGTACTTC. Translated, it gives CASSLGTSGGGLQETQYF.

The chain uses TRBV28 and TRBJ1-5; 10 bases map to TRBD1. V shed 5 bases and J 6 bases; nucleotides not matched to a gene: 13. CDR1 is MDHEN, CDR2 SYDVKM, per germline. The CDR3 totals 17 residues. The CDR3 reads CASSTPGTGASSQPQHF. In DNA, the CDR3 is TGTGCCAGCAGTACACCCGGGACAGGGGCGTCGAGTCAGCCCCAGCATTTT.

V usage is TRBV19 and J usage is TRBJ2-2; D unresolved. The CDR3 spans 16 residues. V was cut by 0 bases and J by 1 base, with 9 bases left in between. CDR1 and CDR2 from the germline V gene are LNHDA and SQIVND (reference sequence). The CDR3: CASSIDLRGNTGELFF. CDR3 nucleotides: TGTGCCAGTAGTATAGATCTTCGTGGGAACACCGGGGAGCTGTTTTTT. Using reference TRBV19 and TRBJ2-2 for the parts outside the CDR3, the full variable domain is DGGITQSPKYLFRKEGQNVTLSCEQNLNHDAMYWYRQDPGQGLRLIYYSQIVNDFQKGDIAEGYSVSREKKESFPLTVTSAQKNPTAFYLCASSIDLRGNTGELFFGEGSRLTVL.

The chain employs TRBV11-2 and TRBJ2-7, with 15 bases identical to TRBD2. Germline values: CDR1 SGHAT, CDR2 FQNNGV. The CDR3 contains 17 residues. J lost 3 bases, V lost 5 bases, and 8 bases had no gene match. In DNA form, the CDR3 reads TGTGCCAGCAGCGCTCTGAGGACTAGCGGGAGGGGCTACGAGCAGTACTTC. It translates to CASSALRTSGRGYEQYF.

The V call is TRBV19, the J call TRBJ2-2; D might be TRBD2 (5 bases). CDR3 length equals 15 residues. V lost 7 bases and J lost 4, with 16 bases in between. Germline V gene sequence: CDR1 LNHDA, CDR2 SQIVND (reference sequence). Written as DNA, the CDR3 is TGTGCCAGTAATTTTGGTACTCGGGGCACCGGGGAGCTGTTTTTT. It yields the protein CASNFGTRGTGELFF.

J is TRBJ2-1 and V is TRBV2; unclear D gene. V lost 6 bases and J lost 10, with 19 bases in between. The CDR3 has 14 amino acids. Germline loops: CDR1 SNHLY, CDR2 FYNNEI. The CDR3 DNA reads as TGTGCCAGCAGCCTAAACTCAGTAGTAGACGAGCAGTTCTTC. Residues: CASSLNSVVDEQFF.

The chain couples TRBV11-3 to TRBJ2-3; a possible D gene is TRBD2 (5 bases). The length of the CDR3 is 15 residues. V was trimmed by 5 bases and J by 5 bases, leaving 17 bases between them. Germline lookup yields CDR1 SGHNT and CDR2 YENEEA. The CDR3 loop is CASSRREGVGDTQYF. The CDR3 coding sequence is TGTGCCAGCAGCCGAAGAGAGGGAGTGGGAGATACGCAGTATTTT.

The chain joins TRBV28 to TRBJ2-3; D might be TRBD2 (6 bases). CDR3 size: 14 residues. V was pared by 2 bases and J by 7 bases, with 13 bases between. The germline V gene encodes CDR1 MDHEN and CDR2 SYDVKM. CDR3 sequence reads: CASSLGGSGNTQYF. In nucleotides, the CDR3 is TGTGCCAGCAGTTTAGGGGGTAGCGGTAATACGCAGTATTTT.

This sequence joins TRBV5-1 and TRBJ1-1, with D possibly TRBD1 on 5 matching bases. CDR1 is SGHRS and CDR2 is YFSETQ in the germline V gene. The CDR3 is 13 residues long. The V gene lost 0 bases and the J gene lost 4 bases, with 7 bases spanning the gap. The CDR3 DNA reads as TGCGCCAGCAGCTTGGGAGGGGTCACTGAAGCTTTCTTT. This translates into CASSLGGVTEAFF.